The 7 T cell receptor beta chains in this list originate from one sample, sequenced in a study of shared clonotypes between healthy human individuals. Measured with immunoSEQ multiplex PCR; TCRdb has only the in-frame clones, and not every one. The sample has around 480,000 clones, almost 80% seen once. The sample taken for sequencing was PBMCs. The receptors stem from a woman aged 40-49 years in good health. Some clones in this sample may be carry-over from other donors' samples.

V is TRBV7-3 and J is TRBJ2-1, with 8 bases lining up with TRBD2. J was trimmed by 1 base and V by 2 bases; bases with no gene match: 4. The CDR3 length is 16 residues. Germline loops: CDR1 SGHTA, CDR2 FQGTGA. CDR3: CASSLSSGRSYNEQFF. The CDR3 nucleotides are TGTGCCAGCAGCTTATCTAGCGGGCGGTCCTACAATGAGCAGTTCTTC.

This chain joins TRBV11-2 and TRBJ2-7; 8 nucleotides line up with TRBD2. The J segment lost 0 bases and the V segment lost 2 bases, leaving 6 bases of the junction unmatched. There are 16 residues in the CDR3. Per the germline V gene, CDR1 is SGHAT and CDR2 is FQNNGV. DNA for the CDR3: TGTGCCAGCAGCTTACTAGCGGGTCCGAGCTCCTACGAGCAGTACTTC. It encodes CASSLLAGPSSYEQYF. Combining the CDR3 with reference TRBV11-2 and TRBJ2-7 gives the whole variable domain EAGVAQSPRYKIIEKRQSVAFWCNPISGHATLYWYQQILGQGPKLLIQFQNNGVVDDSQLPKDRFSAERLKGVDSTLKIQPAKLEDSAVYLCASSLLAGPSSYEQYFGPGTRLTVT.

Here the CDR3 DNA reads TGTGCCAGCTCACCACCAGGGGTAGCGGACACCGGGGAGCTGTTTTTT. Translated: CASSPPGVADTGELFF. V gene TRBV18 combines with J gene TRBJ2-2, with D maybe TRBD2 (6 bases). V was trimmed by 0 bases and J by 3 bases, leaving 11 bases between them. The CDR3 contains 16 residues. Germline V lookup: CDR1 KGHSH, CDR2 LQKENI.

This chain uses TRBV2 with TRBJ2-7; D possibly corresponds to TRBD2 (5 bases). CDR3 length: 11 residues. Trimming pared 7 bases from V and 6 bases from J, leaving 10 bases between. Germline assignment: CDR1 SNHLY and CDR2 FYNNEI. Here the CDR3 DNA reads TGTGCCAGCAAGGGAGTGGGCGAGCAGTACTTC. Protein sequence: CASKGVGEQYF.

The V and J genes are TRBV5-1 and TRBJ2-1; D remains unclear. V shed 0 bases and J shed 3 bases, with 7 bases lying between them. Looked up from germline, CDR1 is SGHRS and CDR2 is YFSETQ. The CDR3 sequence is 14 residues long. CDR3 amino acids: CASSLEPHYNEQFF. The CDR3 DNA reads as TGCGCCAGCAGCTTGGAGCCACACTACAATGAGCAGTTCTTC.

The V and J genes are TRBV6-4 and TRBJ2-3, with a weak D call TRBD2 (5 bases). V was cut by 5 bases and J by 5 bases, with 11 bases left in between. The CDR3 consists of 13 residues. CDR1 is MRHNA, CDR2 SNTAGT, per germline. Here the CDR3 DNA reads TGTGCCAGCAGTACCGGGGAGATAGATACGCAGTATTTT. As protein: CASSTGEIDTQYF.

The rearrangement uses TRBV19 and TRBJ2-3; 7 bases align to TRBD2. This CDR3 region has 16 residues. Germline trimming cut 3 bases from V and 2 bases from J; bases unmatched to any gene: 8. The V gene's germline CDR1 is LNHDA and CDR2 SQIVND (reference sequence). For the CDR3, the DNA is TGTGCCAGTAGTATGCGGCAGCGGGGTGACACAGATACGCAGTATTTT. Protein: CASSMRQRGDTDTQYF. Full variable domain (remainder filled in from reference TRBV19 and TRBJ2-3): DGGITQSPKYLFRKEGQNVTLSCEQNLNHDAMYWYRQDPGQGLRLIYYSQIVNDFQKGDIAEGYSVSREKKESFPLTVTSAQKNPTAFYLCASSMRQRGDTDTQYFGPGTRLTVL.